This T cell receptor (beta chain) is drawn from a study of T cells in tuberculosis. V shed 5 bases, J shed 3 bases, and the junction held 5 bases outside the gene matches. The CDR3 loop spans 15 amino acids. The V gene's germline CDR1 is SGHRS and CDR2 YFSETQ. Profiled with immunoSEQ multiplex PCR; TCRdb holds only in-frame clones, not every one. The table lists about 33,000 clones, 95% to 96% of them singletons, with around 2% in the top ten. V and J are TRBV5-1 and TRBJ1-5; 10 bases fit TRBD1. The specimen sequenced was PBMCs. The receptor comes from a donor between 10 and 35 years old with latent tuberculosis or without tuberculosis infection. The CDR3 protein is CASRIDRGLNQPQHF. In DNA, the CDR3 is TGCGCCAGCAGGATCGACAGGGGGCTCAATCAGCCCCAGCATTTT.